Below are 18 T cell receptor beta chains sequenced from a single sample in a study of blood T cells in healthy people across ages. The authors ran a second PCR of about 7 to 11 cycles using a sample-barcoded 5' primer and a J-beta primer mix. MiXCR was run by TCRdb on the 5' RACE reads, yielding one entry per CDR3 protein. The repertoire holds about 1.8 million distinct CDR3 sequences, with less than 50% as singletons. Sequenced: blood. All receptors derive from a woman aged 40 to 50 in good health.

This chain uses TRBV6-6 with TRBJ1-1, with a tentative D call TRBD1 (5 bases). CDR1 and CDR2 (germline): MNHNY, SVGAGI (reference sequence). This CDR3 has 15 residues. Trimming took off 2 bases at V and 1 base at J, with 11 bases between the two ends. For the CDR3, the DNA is TGTGCCAGCAGTTACAGGCGGGGGTCGAACACTGAAGCTTTCTTT. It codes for CASSYRRGSNTEAFF.

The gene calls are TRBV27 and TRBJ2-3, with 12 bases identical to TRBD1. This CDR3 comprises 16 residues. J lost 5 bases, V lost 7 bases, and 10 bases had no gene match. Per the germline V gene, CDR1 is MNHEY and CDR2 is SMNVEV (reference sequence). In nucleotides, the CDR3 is TGTGCCAGCACCCCCCTGGGACAGGGGGCGCGAGATACGCAGTATTTT. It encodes CASTPLGQGARDTQYF.

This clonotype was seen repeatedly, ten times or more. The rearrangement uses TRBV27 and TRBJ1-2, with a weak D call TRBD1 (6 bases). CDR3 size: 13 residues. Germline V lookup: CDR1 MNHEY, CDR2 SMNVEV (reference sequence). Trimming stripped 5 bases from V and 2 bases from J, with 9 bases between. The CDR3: CASSVQGNYGYTF. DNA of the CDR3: TGTGCCAGCAGTGTACAGGGAAACTATGGCTACACCTTC.

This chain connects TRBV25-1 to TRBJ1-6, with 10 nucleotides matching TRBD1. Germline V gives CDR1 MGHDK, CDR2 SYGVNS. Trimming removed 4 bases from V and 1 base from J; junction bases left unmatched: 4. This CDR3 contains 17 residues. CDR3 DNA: TGTGCCAGCAGTGGGGACAGGGGTAGGTCCTATAATTCACCCCTCCACTTT. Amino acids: CASSGDRGRSYNSPLHF.

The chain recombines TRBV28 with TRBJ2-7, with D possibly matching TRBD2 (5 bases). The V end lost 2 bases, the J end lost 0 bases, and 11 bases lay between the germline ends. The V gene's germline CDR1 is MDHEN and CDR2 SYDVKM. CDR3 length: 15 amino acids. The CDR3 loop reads CASSLGSVSSYEQYF. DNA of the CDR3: TGTGCCAGCAGTTTAGGTAGCGTGAGCTCCTACGAGCAGTACTTC.

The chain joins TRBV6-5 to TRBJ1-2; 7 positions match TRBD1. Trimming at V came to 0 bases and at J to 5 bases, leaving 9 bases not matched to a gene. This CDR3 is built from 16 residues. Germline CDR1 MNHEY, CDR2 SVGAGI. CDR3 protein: CASSYSTGLSEYGYTF. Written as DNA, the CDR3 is TGTGCCAGCAGTTACTCGACAGGGCTCAGCGAGTATGGCTACACCTTC.

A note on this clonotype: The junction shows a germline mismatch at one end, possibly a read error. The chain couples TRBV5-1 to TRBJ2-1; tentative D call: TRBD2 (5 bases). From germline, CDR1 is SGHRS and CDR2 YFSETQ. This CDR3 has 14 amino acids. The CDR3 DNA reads TGCGCCGGCAGCTTGGGAGAGGAATACAATGAGCAGTTCTTC. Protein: CAGSLGEEYNEQFF. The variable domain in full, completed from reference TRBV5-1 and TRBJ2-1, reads KAGVTQTPRYLIKTRGQQVTLSCSPISGHRSVSWYQQTPGQGLQFLFEYFSETQRNKGNFPGRFSGRQFSNSRSEMNVSTLELGDSALYLCAGSLGEEYNEQFFGPGTRLTVL.

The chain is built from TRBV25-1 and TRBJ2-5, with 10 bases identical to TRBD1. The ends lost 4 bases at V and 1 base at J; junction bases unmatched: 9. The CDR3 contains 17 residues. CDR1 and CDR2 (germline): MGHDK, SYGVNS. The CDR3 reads CASSARQGALPQETQYF. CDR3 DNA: TGTGCCAGCAGTGCAAGACAGGGGGCCCTTCCCCAAGAGACCCAGTACTTC.

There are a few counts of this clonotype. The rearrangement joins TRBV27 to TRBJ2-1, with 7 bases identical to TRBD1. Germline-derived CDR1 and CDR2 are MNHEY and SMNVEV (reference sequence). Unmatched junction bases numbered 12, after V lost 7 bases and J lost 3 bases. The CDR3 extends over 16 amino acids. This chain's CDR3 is CASTNQGDARYNEQFF. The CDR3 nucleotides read TGTGCCAGCACTAACCAGGGGGATGCCCGCTACAATGAGCAGTTCTTC.

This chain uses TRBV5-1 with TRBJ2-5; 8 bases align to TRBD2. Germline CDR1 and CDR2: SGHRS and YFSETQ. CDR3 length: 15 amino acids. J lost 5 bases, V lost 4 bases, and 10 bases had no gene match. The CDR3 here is CASSQDGGVRETQYF. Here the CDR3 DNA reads TGCGCCAGCAGCCAGGACGGGGGGGTACGGGAGACCCAGTACTTC. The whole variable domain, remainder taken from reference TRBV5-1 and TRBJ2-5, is KAGVTQTPRYLIKTRGQQVTLSCSPISGHRSVSWYQQTPGQGLQFLFEYFSETQRNKGNFPGRFSGRQFSNSRSEMNVSTLELGDSALYLCASSQDGGVRETQYFGPGTRLLVL.

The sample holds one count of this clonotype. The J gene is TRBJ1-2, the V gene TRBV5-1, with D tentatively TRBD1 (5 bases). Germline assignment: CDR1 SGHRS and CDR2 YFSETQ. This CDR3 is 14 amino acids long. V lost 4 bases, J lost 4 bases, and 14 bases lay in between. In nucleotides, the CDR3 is TGCGCCAGCAGCGTGATCAGGGCGGCCTATGGCTACACCTTC. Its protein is CASSVIRAAYGYTF.

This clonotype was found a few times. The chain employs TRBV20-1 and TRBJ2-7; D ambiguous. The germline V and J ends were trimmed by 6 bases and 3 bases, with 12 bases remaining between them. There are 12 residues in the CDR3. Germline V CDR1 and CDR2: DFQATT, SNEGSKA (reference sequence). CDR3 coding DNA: TGCAGTGCCCCGAACCACGGCTACGAGCAGTACTTC. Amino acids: CSAPNHGYEQYF.

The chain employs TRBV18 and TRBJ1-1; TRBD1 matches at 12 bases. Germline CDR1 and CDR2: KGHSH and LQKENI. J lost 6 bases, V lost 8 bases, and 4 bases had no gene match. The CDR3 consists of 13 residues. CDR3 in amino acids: CASGGQGAPEAFF. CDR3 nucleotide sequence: TGTGCCAGCGGGGGACAGGGGGCACCTGAAGCTTTCTTT.

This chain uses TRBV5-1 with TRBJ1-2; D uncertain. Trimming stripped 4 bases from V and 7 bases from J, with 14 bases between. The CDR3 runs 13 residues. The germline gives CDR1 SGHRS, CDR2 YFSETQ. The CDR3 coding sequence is TGCGCCAGCAGCCCGAGGGTAGAGGCTGGCTACACCTTC. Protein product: CASSPRVEAGYTF.

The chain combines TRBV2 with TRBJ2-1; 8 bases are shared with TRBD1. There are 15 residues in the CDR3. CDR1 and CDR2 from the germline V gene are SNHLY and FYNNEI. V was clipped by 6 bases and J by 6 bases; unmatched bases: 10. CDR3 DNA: TGTGCCAGCAGGGGGACAGGTCGCCTTGGCAATGAGCAGTTCTTC. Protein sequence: CASRGTGRLGNEQFF.

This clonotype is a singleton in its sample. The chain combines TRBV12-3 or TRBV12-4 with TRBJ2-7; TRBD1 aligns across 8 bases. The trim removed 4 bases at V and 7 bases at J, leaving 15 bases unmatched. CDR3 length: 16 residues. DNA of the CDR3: TGTGCCAGCAGTTGGACAGGGCGACGAGAACAGGGGGAGCAGTACTTC. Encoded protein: CASSWTGRREQGEQYF.

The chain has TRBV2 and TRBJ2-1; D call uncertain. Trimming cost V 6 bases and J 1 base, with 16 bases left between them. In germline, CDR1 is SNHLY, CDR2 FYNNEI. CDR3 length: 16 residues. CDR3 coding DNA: TGTGCCAGCAGCCACACGCGAGGACGATCCTACAATGAGCAGTTCTTC. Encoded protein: CASSHTRGRSYNEQFF.

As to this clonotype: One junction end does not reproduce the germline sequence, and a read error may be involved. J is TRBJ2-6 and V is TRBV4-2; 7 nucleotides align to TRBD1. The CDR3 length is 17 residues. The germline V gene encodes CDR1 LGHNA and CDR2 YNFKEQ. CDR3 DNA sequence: TGTGCCAGCAGCCAAGGTCGACAGGGTCTTGGGGCCAACATCCTGACTTTC. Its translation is CASSQGRQGLGANILTF.